This T cell receptor beta chain was identified during a study of cytomegalovirus exposure and HLA in healthy donors. 13 Jbeta primers and 60 Vbeta primers were used for the PCR. Sequenced by immunoSEQ multiplex PCR; TCRdb stores in-frame clones only, minus some. The data contain about 180,000 clones, less than 90% of them singletons. In this sample, this clone turned up a few times. The sample was PBMCs. This receptor was obtained from a girl between 5 and 17 years old in good health and CMV-seropositive.

This chain's CDR3 is CASSRFLTGSYEQYF. CDR3 nucleotides: TGCGCCAGCAGCCGCTTCTTGACAGGCTCCTACGAGCAGTACTTC. V usage is TRBV4-1 and J usage is TRBJ2-7; D might be TRBD1 (6 bases). The germline V and J ends were trimmed by 4 bases and 0 bases, with 13 bases remaining between them. Germline-derived CDR1 and CDR2 are MGHRA and YSYEKL. The CDR3 consists of 15 residues.